Here is one T cell receptor beta chain with its context. Germline V gene lookup returns CDR1 SGHAT and CDR2 FQNNGV. The length of the CDR3 is 15 residues. Germline trimming cut 5 bases from V and 6 bases from J; bases unmatched to any gene: 7. The data originate from a study of blood T cell repertoires in COVID-19. Some clones are missing from TCRdb's copy, which holds only in-frame ones; the method was immunoSEQ multiplex PCR. The table shows 130,000 or so clones, with around 83% occurring only once. Material: peripheral blood. This sequence joins TRBV11-2 and TRBJ1-4, with 9 bases aligning to TRBD1. The TCR comes from a human donor in a cohort sampled during active COVID-19. The DNA of the CDR3 is TGTGCCAGCAGCCTGGGGGGACAGGGATATGAAAAACTGTTTTTT. This sequence encodes CASSLGGQGYEKLFF.